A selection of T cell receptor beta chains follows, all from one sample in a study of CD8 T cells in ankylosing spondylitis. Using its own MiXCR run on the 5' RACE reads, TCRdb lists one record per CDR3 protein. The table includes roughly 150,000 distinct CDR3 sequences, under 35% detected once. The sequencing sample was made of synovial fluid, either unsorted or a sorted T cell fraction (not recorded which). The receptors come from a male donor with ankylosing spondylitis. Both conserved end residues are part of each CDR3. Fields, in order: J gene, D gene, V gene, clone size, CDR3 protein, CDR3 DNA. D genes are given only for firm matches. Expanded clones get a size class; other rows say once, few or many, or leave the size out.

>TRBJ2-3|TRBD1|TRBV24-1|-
CATSDQTGASTDTQYF
TGTGCCACCAGTGATCAAACAGGGGCCAGCACAGATACGCAGTATTTT
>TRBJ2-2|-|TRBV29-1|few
CSVRVQPQTGELFF
TGCAGCGTTCGAGTACAGCCCCAGACCGGGGAGCTGTTTTTT
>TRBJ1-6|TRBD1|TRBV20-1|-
CSARDGQGVYNSPLHF
TGCAGTGCTAGAGACGGACAGGGGGTCTACAATTCACCCCTCCACTTT
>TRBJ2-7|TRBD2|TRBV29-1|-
CSVGERENLRGQYF
TGCAGCGTTGGGGAGCGGGAGAACCTACGAGGGCAGTACTTC
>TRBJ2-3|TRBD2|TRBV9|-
CASSVEIAGGDTQYF
TGTGCCAGCAGCGTAGAAATAGCGGGGGGAGATACGCAGTATTTT
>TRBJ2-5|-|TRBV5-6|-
CASRPAYQETQYF
TGTGCCAGCAGACCCGCGTACCAAGAGACCCAGTACTTC
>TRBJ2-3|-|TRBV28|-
CASSLGQGGKTDTQYF
TGTGCCAGCAGTCTGGGCCAGGGGGGGAAAACAGATACGCAGTATTTT
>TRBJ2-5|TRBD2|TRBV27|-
CASSFGLAGGPEETQYF
TGTGCCAGCAGTTTCGGACTAGCGGGAGGGCCGGAGGAGACCCAGTACTTC
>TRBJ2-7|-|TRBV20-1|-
CSAGSGLYRTYEQYF
TGCAGTGCCGGGAGTGGACTCTACAGAACCTACGAGCAGTACTTC
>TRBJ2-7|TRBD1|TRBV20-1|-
CSARTGDSFDEQYF
TGCAGTGCTAGGACAGGGGATAGTTTTGACGAGCAGTACTTC
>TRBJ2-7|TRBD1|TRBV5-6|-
CASSPGTGNYEQYF
TGTGCCAGCAGCCCCGGGACAGGGAACTACGAGCAGTACTTC
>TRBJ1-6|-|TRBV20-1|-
CSARDPGAGARNSPLHF
TGCAGTGCTAGAGATCCTGGAGCCGGGGCCAGAAATTCACCCCTCCACTTT
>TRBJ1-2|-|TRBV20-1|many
CSASFRDGYTF
TGCAGTGCTAGCTTCAGGGATGGCTACACCTTC
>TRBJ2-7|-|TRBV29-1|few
CSVSTDGYEQYF
TGCAGCGTCTCTACCGACGGCTACGAGCAGTACTTC
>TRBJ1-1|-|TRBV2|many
CASRQFQGNTEAFF
TGTGCCAGCAGACAGTTTCAGGGGAACACTGAAGCTTTCTTT
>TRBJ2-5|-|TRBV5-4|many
CASSLFGLGETQYF
TGTGCCAGCAGCTTGTTCGGTCTCGGAGAGACCCAGTACTTC
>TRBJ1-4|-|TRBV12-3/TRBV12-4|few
CASRPTGPNEKLFF
TGTGCCAGCAGACCGACAGGACCTAATGAAAAACTGTTTTTT
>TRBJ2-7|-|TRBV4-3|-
CASSQVHRQGFYEQYF
TGCGCCAGCAGCCAAGTCCATAGGCAGGGGTTCTACGAGCAGTACTTC
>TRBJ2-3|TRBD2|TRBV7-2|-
CASSLRSGRTDTQYF
TGTGCCAGCAGCCTACGGAGCGGGAGGACAGATACGCAGTATTTT
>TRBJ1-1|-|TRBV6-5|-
CASSYSNSAEAFF
TGTGCCAGCAGTTACTCGAATTCGGCTGAAGCTTTCTTT
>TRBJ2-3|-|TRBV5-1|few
CASSWRGSYTDTQYF
TGCGCCAGCAGCTGGAGGGGTTCTTACACAGATACGCAGTATTTT
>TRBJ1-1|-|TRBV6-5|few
CASSYKDMNTEAFF
TGTGCCAGCAGTTACAAGGACATGAACACTGAAGCTTTCTTT
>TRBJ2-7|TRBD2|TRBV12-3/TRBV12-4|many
CASSSSSLRTSGGAHEQYF
TGTGCCAGCAGTTCCAGTTCTTTACGGACTAGCGGGGGGGCCCACGAGCAGTACTTC
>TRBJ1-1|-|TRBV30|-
CAWSSSYTEAFF
TGTGCCTGGAGTAGCAGCTACACTGAAGCTTTCTTT
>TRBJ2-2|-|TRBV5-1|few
CASSWNSMSTGELFF
TGCGCCAGCAGCTGGAACTCGATGTCAACCGGGGAGCTGTTTTTT
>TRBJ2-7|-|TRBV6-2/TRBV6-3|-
CASSYTGYEQYF
TGTGCCAGCAGTTACACGGGGTACGAGCAGTACTTC
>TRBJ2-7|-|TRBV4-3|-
CASSRRYREGGYEQYF
TGCGCCAGCAGCCGCCGTTATCGAGAGGGGGGATACGAGCAGTACTTC
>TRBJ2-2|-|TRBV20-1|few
CSARKTGAGTGELFF
TGCAGTGCTAGAAAAACCGGGGCGGGCACCGGGGAGCTGTTTTTT
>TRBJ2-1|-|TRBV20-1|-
CSARSYWTNRSYNEQFF
TGCAGTGCTAGAAGTTATTGGACTAATCGCTCCTACAATGAGCAGTTCTTC
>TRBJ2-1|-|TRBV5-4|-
CASSIRDKPYNEQFF
TGTGCCAGCAGCATTAGGGACAAACCTTACAATGAGCAGTTCTTC
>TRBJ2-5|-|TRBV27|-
CASSRLETQYF
TGTGCCAGCAGTCGGTTAGAGACCCAGTACTTC
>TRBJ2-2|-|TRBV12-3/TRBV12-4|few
CASSPSRGARNTGELFF
TGTGCCAGCAGCCCCTCTCGGGGGGCGAGGAACACCGGGGAGCTGTTTTTT
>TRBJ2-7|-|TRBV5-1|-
CASSLAPRAAQDEQYF
TGCGCCAGCAGCTTGGCCCCCAGGGCGGCCCAGGACGAGCAGTACTTC
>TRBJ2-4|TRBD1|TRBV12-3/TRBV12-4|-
CASSSRDSLSIQYF
TGTGCCAGCAGTTCCCGGGACAGTTTGTCGATTCAGTACTTC
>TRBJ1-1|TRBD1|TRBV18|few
CASSRTKGTGGTEAFF
TGTGCCAGCTCACGCACGAAAGGGACAGGGGGTACTGAAGCTTTCTTT
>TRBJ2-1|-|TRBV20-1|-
CSASSGTSYNEQFF
TGCAGTGCTAGTTCCGGGACCTCCTACAATGAGCAGTTCTTC
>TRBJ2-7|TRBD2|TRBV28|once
CASSLISGRSEQYF
TGTGCCAGCAGTTTAATTAGCGGGAGAAGCGAGCAGTACTTC
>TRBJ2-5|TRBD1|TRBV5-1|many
CASSRGTGAPQETQYF
TGCGCCAGCAGCAGAGGGACAGGGGCACCCCAAGAGACCCAGTACTTC
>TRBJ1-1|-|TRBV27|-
CASSPRDGVTEAFF
TGTGCCAGCAGTCCCAGGGACGGAGTGACTGAAGCTTTCTTT
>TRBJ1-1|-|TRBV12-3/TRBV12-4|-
CASSLRGGEGNTEAFF
TGTGCCAGCAGTTTAAGGGGAGGGGAAGGGAACACTGAAGCTTTCTTT
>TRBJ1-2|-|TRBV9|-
CASSVGMGRGYTF
TGTGCCAGCAGCGTAGGAATGGGGAGGGGCTACACCTTC
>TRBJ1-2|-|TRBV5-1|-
CASSLKGWKLSGYGYTF
TGCGCCAGCAGCTTGAAGGGTTGGAAGCTCTCGGGATATGGCTACACCTTC
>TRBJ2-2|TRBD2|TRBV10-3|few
CAIRPAGTSGRGGTGELFF
TGTGCCATCCGGCCGGCAGGGACTAGCGGGAGAGGGGGCACCGGGGAGCTGTTTTTT
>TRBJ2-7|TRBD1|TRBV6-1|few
CASRSGQAGVYEQYF
TGTGCCAGCAGGTCCGGACAGGCGGGTGTCTACGAGCAGTACTTC
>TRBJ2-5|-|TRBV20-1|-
CSAPPSETQYF
TGCAGTGCCCCCCCTTCGGAGACCCAGTACTTC
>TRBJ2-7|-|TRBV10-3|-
CAISGDRTTRQYF
TGTGCCATCAGTGGGGACCGTACTACGAGACAGTACTTC
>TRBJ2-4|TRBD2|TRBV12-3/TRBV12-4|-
CASTAFLAGNKNIQYF
TGTGCCAGCACCGCTTTTCTAGCGGGGAACAAAAACATTCAGTACTTC
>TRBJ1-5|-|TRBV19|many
CASSMGQGGVQPQHF
TGTGCCAGTAGTATGGGTCAGGGTGGTGTTCAGCCCCAGCATTTT
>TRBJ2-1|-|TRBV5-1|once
CASSSSGTSNEQFF
TGCGCCAGCAGCTCCTCCGGGACGTCCAATGAGCAGTTCTTC
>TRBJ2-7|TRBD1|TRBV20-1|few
CSARQGAYEQYF
TGCAGTGCTCGACAGGGAGCCTACGAGCAGTACTTC
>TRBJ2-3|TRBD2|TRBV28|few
CASSTLLVAGSDTQYF
TGTGCCAGCAGCACCCTGTTGGTAGCGGGCTCAGATACGCAGTATTTT
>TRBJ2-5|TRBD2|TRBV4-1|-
CASSPGTGLQQETQYF
TGCGCCAGCAGCCCAGGTACGGGACTACAGCAAGAGACCCAGTACTTC
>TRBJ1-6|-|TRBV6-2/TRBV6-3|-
CASSYTPPGGGYSYNSPLHF
TGTGCCAGCAGTTACACCCCACCCGGGGGCGGCTACTCCTATAATTCACCCCTCCACTTT
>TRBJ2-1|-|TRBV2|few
CASSLQGNEQFF
TGTGCCAGCAGTCTTCAGGGGAATGAGCAGTTCTTC